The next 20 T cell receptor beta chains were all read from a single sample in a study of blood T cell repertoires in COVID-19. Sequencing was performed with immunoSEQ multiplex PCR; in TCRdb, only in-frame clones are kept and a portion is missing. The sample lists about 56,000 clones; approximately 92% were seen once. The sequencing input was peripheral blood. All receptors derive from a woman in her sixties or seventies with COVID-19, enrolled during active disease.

CDR3 in amino acids: CASSLLADYEQYF. The CDR3, as DNA: TGTGCCAGCAGCTTACTAGCGGACTACGAGCAGTACTTC. The chain links TRBV7-8 to TRBJ2-7, with TRBD2 matching 7 bases. The CDR3 consists of 13 residues. V was clipped by 2 bases and J by 3 bases; unmatched bases: 1. CDR1 is SGHVS, CDR2 FQNEAQ, per germline.

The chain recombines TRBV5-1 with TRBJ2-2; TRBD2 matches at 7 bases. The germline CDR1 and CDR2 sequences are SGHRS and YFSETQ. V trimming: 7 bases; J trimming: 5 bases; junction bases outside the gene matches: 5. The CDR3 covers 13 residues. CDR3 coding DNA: TGCGCCAGCCATAATAGCGGGACCGGGGAGCTGTTTTTT. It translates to CASHNSGTGELFF.

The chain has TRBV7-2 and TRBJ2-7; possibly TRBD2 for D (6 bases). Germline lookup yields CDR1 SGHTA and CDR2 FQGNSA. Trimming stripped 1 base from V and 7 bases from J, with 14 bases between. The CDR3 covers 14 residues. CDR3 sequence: CASSLVGGSGEQYF. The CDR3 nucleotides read TGTGCCAGCAGCTTAGTTGGGGGGTCGGGGGAGCAGTACTTC.

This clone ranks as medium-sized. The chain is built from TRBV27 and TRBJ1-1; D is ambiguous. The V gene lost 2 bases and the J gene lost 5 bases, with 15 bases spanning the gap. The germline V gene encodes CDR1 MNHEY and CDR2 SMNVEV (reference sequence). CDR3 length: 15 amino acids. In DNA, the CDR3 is TGTGCCAGCAGTTTAGGCGGGCTGGGGAGTACTGAAGCTTTCTTT. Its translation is CASSLGGLGSTEAFF.

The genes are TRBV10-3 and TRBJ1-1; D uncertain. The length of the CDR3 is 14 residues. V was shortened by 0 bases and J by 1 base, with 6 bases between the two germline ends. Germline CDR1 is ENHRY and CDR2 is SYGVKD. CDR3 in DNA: TGTGCCATCAGTGAGTCCAGTACGAACACTGAAGCTTTCTTT. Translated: CAISESSTNTEAFF.

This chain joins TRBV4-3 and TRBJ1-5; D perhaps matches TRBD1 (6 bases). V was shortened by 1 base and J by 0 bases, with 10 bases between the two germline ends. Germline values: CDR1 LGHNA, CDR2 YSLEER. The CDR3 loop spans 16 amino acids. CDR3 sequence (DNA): TGCGCCAGCAGCCAAGGGACAGCTAATAGCAATCAGCCCCAGCATTTT. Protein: CASSQGTANSNQPQHF.

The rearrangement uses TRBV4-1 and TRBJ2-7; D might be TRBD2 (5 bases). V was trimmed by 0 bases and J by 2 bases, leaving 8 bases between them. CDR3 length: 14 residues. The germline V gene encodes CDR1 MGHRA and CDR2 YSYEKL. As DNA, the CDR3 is TGCGCCAGCAGCCAAGAAGGACTCGCCTACGAGCAGTACTTC. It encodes CASSQEGLAYEQYF.

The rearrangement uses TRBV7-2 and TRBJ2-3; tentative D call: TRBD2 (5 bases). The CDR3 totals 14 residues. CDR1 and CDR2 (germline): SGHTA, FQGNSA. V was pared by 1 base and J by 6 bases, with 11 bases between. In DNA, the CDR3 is TGTGCCAGCAGCTTAGAGGGAAGAGGGGATACGCAGTATTTT. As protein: CASSLEGRGDTQYF.

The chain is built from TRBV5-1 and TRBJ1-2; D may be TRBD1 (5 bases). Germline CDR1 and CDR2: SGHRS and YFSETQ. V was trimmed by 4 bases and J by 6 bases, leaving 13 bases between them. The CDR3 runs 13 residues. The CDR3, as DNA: TGCGCCAGCAGCCTCGGGACTGGACATGGCTACACCTTC. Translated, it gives CASSLGTGHGYTF.

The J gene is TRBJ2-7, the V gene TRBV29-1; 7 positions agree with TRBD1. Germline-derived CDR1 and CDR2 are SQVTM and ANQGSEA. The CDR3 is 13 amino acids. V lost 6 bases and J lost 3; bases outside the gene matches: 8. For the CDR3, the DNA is TGCAGCGTACTGACAGGGCCCATCTACGAGCAGTACTTC. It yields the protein CSVLTGPIYEQYF.

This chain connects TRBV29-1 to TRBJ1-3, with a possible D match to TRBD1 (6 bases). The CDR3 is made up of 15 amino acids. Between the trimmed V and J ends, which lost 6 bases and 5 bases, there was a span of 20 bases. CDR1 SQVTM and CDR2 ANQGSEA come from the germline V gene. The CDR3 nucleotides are TGCAGCGTCCTCCTCGGTGTCAGGGGTAGAAACACCATATATTTT. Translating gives CSVLLGVRGRNTIYF.

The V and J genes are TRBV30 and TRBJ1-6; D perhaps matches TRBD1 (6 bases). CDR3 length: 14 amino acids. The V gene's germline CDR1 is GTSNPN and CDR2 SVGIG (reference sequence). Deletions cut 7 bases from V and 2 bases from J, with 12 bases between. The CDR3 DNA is TGTGCCTACACACAGGGCACCTATAATTCACCCCTCCACTTT. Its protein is CAYTQGTYNSPLHF.

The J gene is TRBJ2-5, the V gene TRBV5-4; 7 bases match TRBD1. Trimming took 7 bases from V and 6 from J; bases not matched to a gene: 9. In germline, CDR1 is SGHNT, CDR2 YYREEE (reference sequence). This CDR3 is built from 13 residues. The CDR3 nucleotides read TGTGCCAGCGCAGGGGACAGCGTTAAGACCCAGTACTTC. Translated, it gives CASAGDSVKTQYF.

The CDR3 loop is CASSLAFSEGEKLFF. DNA for the CDR3: TGTGCCAGCAGCTTAGCCTTCTCGGAGGGTGAAAAACTGTTTTTT. The rearrangement joins TRBV11-2 to TRBJ1-4; D gene unclear. The germline V gene has CDR1 SGHAT and CDR2 FQNNGV. CDR3 length equals 15 residues. V was trimmed by 1 base and J by 7 bases, leaving 13 bases between them.

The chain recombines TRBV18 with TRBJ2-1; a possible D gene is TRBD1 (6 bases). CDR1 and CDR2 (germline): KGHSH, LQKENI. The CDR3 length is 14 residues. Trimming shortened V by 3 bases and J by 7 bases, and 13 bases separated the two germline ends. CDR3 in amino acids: CASSPILRGNEQFF. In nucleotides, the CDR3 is TGTGCCAGCTCACCCATACTTAGGGGGAATGAGCAGTTCTTC.

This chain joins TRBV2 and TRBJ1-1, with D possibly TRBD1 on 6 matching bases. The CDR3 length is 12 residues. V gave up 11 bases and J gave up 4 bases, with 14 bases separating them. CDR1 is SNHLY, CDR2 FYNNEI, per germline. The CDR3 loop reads CACREGGTEAFF. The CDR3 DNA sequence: TGTGCCTGTCGGGAGGGGGGCACTGAAGCTTTCTTT.

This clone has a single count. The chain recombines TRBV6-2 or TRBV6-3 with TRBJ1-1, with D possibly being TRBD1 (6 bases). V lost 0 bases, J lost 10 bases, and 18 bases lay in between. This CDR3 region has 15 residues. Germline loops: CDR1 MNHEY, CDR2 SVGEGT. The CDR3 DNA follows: TGTGCCAGCAGTTACTCACAGGGATTGCGGAGAGGAGCTTTCTTT. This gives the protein CASSYSQGLRRGAFF.

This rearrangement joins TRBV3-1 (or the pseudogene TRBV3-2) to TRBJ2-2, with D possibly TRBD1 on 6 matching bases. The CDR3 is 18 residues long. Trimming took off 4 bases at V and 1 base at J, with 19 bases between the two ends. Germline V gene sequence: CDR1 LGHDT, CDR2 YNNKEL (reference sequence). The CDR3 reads CASSPFSNLTGNTGELFF. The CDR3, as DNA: TGTGCCAGCAGCCCCTTCTCAAATTTGACAGGGAACACCGGGGAGCTGTTTTTT.

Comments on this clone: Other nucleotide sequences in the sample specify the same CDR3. The CDR3 is CASSEEWLQGVEKLFF. CDR3 coding DNA: TGTGCCAGCAGTGAAGAGTGGTTACAGGGGGTAGAAAAACTGTTTTTT. The chain carries TRBV6-1 and TRBJ1-4, with TRBD1 identical over 8 bases. The J segment lost 8 bases and the V segment lost 1 base, leaving 9 bases of the junction unmatched. The CDR3 totals 16 residues. Per germline, CDR1 MNHNS and CDR2 SASEGT.

CDR3: CASSIASGENNEQFF. CDR3 nucleotide sequence: TGTGCCAGTAGTATTGCCAGCGGGGAGAACAATGAGCAGTTCTTC. This chain uses TRBV19 with TRBJ2-1, with 7 bases fitting TRBD2. With 3 bases clipped from V and 5 bases from J, the junction kept 7 bases outside the gene matches. From germline, CDR1 is LNHDA and CDR2 SQIVND (reference sequence). The CDR3 spans 15 residues.